The next 14 T cell receptor beta chains were all read from a single sample in a study of cytomegalovirus exposure and HLA in healthy donors. Libraries were prepared by immunoSEQ multiplex PCR; TCRdb keeps only in-frame clonotypes and omits some of them. The table has roughly 150,000 clones, approximately 84% seen once. The sequencing sample was made of PBMCs. The receptors shown here come from a man aged 25-45 years in good health and CMV-seropositive.

V is TRBV6-5 and J is TRBJ1-1; TRBD1 matches 10 bases. After removal of 6 bases from V and 4 bases from J, the junction contained 8 bases not matched to a gene. This CDR3 comprises 15 residues. The germline V gene has CDR1 MNHEY and CDR2 SVGAGI. The CDR3 bases are TGTGCCAGCAGCCCTGGGGACAGGGGCGGCACTGAAGCTTTCTTT. This sequence encodes CASSPGDRGGTEAFF.

V usage is TRBV14 and J usage is TRBJ2-1, with 12 nucleotides matching TRBD2. In germline, CDR1 is SGHDN, CDR2 FVKESK. The V segment lost 1 base and the J segment 4 bases; nucleotides outside the gene matches: 11. The CDR3 extends over 19 amino acids. CDR3 sequence reads: CASSQGGTSGSRFYNEQFF. The CDR3 DNA reads as TGTGCCAGCAGCCAAGGGGGGACTAGCGGGTCTCGATTTTACAATGAGCAGTTCTTC. Drawing the rest from reference TRBV14 and TRBJ2-1, the complete variable domain is EAGVTQFPSHSVIEKGQTVTLRCDPISGHDNLYWYRRVMGKEIKFLLHFVKESKQDESGMPNNRFLAERTGGTYSTLKVQPAELEDSGVYFCASSQGGTSGSRFYNEQFFGPGTRLTVL.

This clone was seen just once. The chain employs TRBV28 and TRBJ2-7; 8 bases are shared with TRBD1. Germline-derived CDR1 and CDR2 are MDHEN and SYDVKM. The trim removed 6 bases at V and 4 bases at J, leaving 8 bases unmatched. The CDR3 is 14 amino acids. The CDR3 protein is CASRGGQVMYEQYF. Here the CDR3 DNA reads TGTGCCAGCAGAGGGGGACAGGTGATGTACGAGCAGTACTTC.

This chain uses TRBV5-5 with TRBJ1-2, with 10 bases fitting TRBD1. Trimming removed 4 bases from V and 6 bases from J; junction bases left unmatched: 6. CDR3 length equals 14 residues. Germline CDR1 reads SGHKS; CDR2 reads YYEKEE (reference sequence). The CDR3 reads CASSVDRGLNGYTF. The CDR3 nucleotides read TGTGCCAGCAGCGTAGACAGGGGGCTTAATGGCTACACCTTC.

The chain recombines TRBV7-2 with TRBJ1-2, with D possibly being TRBD1 (6 bases). With 5 bases removed from V and 3 bases from J, the gap between germline ends came to 16 bases. The germline CDR1 and CDR2 sequences are SGHTA and FQGNSA. This CDR3 is built from 15 residues. The CDR3 reads CASSPGVGYYYGYTF. DNA for the CDR3: TGTGCCAGCAGCCCAGGGGTTGGCTACTACTATGGCTACACCTTC.

The V call is TRBV5-4, the J call TRBJ2-1; no definite D call. Germline CDR1 reads SGHNT; CDR2 reads YYREEE (reference sequence). Deletions cut 0 bases from V and 6 bases from J, with 7 bases between. The CDR3 runs to 13 residues. DNA for the CDR3: TGTGCCAGCAGCTTGGCCCCATCCAATGAGCAGTTCTTC. Residues: CASSLAPSNEQFF.

The V and J genes are TRBV28 and TRBJ1-5; D is perhaps TRBD1 (5 bases). From germline, CDR1 is MDHEN and CDR2 SYDVKM. V was clipped by 4 bases and J by 1 base, with 17 bases between them. CDR3 length: 17 residues. The CDR3 DNA follows: TGTGCCAGCAGTTCCGACCGGGGGATAAGGAGCAATCAGCCCCAGCATTTT. Protein sequence: CASSSDRGIRSNQPQHF.

This chain uses TRBV10-3 with TRBJ2-3, with 7 bases lining up with TRBD2. In germline, CDR1 is ENHRY, CDR2 SYGVKD. J was trimmed by 6 bases and V by 2 bases; bases with no gene match: 5. This CDR3 region has 14 residues. The DNA of the CDR3 is TGTGCCATCAGTGAGCCTAGCGGTGATGATACGCAGTATTTT. Translation gives CAISEPSGDDTQYF.

The genes are TRBV27 and TRBJ2-7; D perhaps matches TRBD1 (6 bases). The germline gives CDR1 MNHEY, CDR2 SMNVEV (reference sequence). V was clipped by 6 bases and J by 6 bases, with 15 bases between them. CDR3 length: 13 residues. CDR3 sequence: CASRDAGVREQYF. In nucleotides, the CDR3 is TGTGCCAGCAGAGATGCAGGGGTTCGCGAGCAGTACTTC.

The chain employs TRBV21-1 and TRBJ2-7; no check of the table's D call, TRBD2, against the DNA was made. TRBV21-1 constitutes a pseudogene. This CDR3 comprises 15 residues. CDR3 bases: TGTGCCAGCAGCAAAAATGCGGGAGGGATCTACGAGCAGTACTTC. Protein product: CASSKNAGGIYEQYF.

This chain joins TRBV13 and TRBJ1-2, with TRBD1 identical over 8 bases. The CDR3 is 14 residues long. V was pared by 3 bases and J by 5 bases, with 5 bases of the junction left unmatched. The germline V gene encodes CDR1 PRHDT and CDR2 FYEKMQ (reference sequence). This chain's CDR3 is CASSLDRVRYGYTF. DNA of the CDR3: TGTGCCAGCAGCTTGGACAGGGTTAGGTATGGCTACACCTTC.

This clone has just a few counts. The genes are TRBV7-2 and TRBJ1-5; no firm D call. CDR3 length: 15 residues. Trimming pared 1 base from V and 1 base from J, leaving 8 bases between. Germline V gene sequence: CDR1 SGHTA, CDR2 FQGNSA. The CDR3 coding sequence is TGTGCCAGCAGCTTAGTTTTTCCGAGCAATCAGCCCCAGCATTTT. Its translation is CASSLVFPSNQPQHF.

This clone has more than one count but fewer than ten. This sequence joins TRBV30 and TRBJ2-3, with 7 positions matching TRBD1. With V trimmed by 5 bases and J by 2 bases, 10 bases remained unmatched. Germline V lookup: CDR1 GTSNPN, CDR2 SVGIG (reference sequence). This CDR3 has 15 residues. CDR3 DNA sequence: TGTGCCTGGTCCCTCCTAGACAGGGCCACAGATACGCAGTATTTT. This translates into CAWSLLDRATDTQYF.

This clone was detected once. The CDR3: CASSDGRNTEAFF. CDR3 DNA sequence: TGTGCCAGCAGTGACGGTAGGAACACTGAAGCTTTCTTT. The chain recombines TRBV2 with TRBJ1-1; D unresolved. The germline V gene encodes CDR1 SNHLY and CDR2 FYNNEI. CDR3 length: 13 amino acids. Trimming pared 3 bases from V and 1 base from J, leaving 6 bases between.